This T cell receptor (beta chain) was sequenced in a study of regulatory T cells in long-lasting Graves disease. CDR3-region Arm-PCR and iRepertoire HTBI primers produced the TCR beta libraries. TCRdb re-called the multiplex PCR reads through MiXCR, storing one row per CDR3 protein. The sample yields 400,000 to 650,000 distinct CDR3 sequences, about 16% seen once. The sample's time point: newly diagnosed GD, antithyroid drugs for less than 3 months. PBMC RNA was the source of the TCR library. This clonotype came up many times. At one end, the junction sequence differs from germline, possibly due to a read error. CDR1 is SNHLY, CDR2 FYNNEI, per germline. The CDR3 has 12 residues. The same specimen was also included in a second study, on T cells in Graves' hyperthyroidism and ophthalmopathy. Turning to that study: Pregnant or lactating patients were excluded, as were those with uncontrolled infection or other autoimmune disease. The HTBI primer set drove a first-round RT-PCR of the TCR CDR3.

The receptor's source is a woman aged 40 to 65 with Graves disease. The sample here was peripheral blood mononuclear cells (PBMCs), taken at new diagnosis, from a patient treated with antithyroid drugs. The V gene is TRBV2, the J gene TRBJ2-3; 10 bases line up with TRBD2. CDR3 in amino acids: CVSGGATDTQYF. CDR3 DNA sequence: TGTGTCAGCGGGGGGGCCACAGATACGCAGTATTTT.